Listed below are T cell receptor beta chains from one sample, sequenced in a study of blood T cell repertoires in COVID-19. Profiled with immunoSEQ multiplex PCR; TCRdb holds only in-frame clones, not every one. The top ten clones hold approximately 8.1% of a sample with roughly 83,000 clones, around 87% of them seen once. The specimen sequenced was peripheral blood. All receptors derive from a man aged 80 or over with active or convalescent COVID-19. CDR3s include the opening cysteine and the closing phenylalanine or tryptophan. Each record gives: J gene, V gene, clone size, D gene, CDR3 DNA, CDR3 protein. A D gene is named only where the DNA matches it firmly. Not every row has a clone size; where given, it reads once, few, many or a size class.

j_call: TRBJ2-1; v_call: TRBV7-9; clone_size: -; d_call: TRBD2; cdr3_nt: TGTGCCAGCAGCTTAGGGGGAGGGACTAGAAGTCTCAATGAGCAGTTCTTC; cdr3_aa: CASSLGGGTRSLNEQFF
j_call: TRBJ1-6; v_call: TRBV19; clone_size: -; d_call: TRBD1; cdr3_nt: TGTGCCAGTAGTTTCAGACAGGGTATCGGTTCACCCCTCCACTTT; cdr3_aa: CASSFRQGIGSPLHF
j_call: TRBJ2-3; v_call: TRBV6-5; clone_size: -; d_call: -; cdr3_nt: TGTGCCAGCAGAGACCACAGGGACGCAGATACGCAGTATTTT; cdr3_aa: CASRDHRDADTQYF
j_call: TRBJ1-2; v_call: TRBV3-1/TRBV3-2; clone_size: -; d_call: TRBD1; cdr3_nt: TGTGCCAGCAGCCCATGGACAGGGGTGAAGGGCTACACCTTC; cdr3_aa: CASSPWTGVKGYTF
j_call: TRBJ1-2; v_call: TRBV2; clone_size: -; d_call: TRBD1; cdr3_nt: TGTGCCAGCAGCCAACGACAGGGGAACTATGGCTACACCTTC; cdr3_aa: CASSQRQGNYGYTF
j_call: TRBJ1-2; v_call: TRBV6-1; clone_size: -; d_call: -; cdr3_nt: TGTGCCAGCAGTGACCTTAGGGGTTATGGCTACACCTTC; cdr3_aa: CASSDLRGYGYTF
j_call: TRBJ2-2; v_call: TRBV2; clone_size: -; d_call: -; cdr3_nt: TGTGCCAGCAGTGAATTTATCGCGAACACCGGGGAGCTGTTTTTT; cdr3_aa: CASSEFIANTGELFF
j_call: TRBJ1-1; v_call: TRBV7-9; clone_size: -; d_call: TRBD1; cdr3_nt: TGTGCCAGCAGCACCCTAGACAGGGAGGCTTTCTTT; cdr3_aa: CASSTLDREAFF
j_call: TRBJ1-2; v_call: TRBV11-2; clone_size: once; d_call: -; cdr3_nt: TGTGCCAGCAGCTTAGGTCCCTCGGGAGATAATGGCTACACCTTC; cdr3_aa: CASSLGPSGDNGYTF
j_call: TRBJ1-1; v_call: TRBV3-1/TRBV3-2; clone_size: -; d_call: TRBD1; cdr3_nt: TGTGCCAGCAGCCAAGAGTTAAGCAGGGGGGCGGCCACTGAAGCTTTCTTT; cdr3_aa: CASSQELSRGAATEAFF
j_call: TRBJ2-5; v_call: TRBV9; clone_size: -; d_call: TRBD2; cdr3_nt: TGTGCCAGCAGCCCCCGGGGGGGGGACCAAGAGACCCAGTACTTC; cdr3_aa: CASSPRGGDQETQYF
j_call: TRBJ1-5; v_call: TRBV10-2; clone_size: -; d_call: -; cdr3_nt: TGCGCCAGCAGTGAGTCCCCCGCGGATGTCAATCAGCCCCAGCATTTT; cdr3_aa: CASSESPADVNQPQHF
j_call: TRBJ2-2; v_call: TRBV24-1; clone_size: -; d_call: -; cdr3_nt: TGTGCCACCAGTGAGGCCTCCATAAACACCGGGGAGCTGTTTTTT; cdr3_aa: CATSEASINTGELFF
j_call: TRBJ2-3; v_call: TRBV7-9; clone_size: -; d_call: -; cdr3_nt: TGTGCCAGCAGCGCCCCCGTCACCAGGGCGGTAGATACGCAGTATTTT; cdr3_aa: CASSAPVTRAVDTQYF
j_call: TRBJ2-3; v_call: TRBV11-2; clone_size: -; d_call: TRBD2; cdr3_nt: TGTGCCAGCAGCCCTGGGACTAGCGGGAGACCCACAGATACGCAGTATTTT; cdr3_aa: CASSPGTSGRPTDTQYF
j_call: TRBJ2-3; v_call: TRBV7-9; clone_size: -; d_call: -; cdr3_nt: TGTGCCAGCAGCTCCAGTTCGTGGGCCCTCAAGCAGTATTTT; cdr3_aa: CASSSSSWALKQYF
j_call: TRBJ2-1; v_call: TRBV6-4; clone_size: -; d_call: -; cdr3_nt: TGTGCCAGCAGTGACGAGAGCGGGTTTAAGCAGTTCTTC; cdr3_aa: CASSDESGFKQFF
j_call: TRBJ2-5; v_call: TRBV7-9; clone_size: -; d_call: TRBD2; cdr3_nt: TGTGCCAGCAGCTTATTTGGGAGGGGACGCCAAGAGACCCAGTACTTC; cdr3_aa: CASSLFGRGRQETQYF
j_call: TRBJ1-2; v_call: TRBV18; clone_size: few; d_call: -; cdr3_nt: TGTGCCAGCTCACCACCAAACAGCAGGAACTATGGCTACACCTTC; cdr3_aa: CASSPPNSRNYGYTF
j_call: TRBJ2-3; v_call: TRBV12-5; clone_size: -; d_call: -; cdr3_nt: TGTGCTAGTGGTCCGACTAACGCAGATACGCAGTATTTT; cdr3_aa: CASGPTNADTQYF
j_call: TRBJ1-5; v_call: TRBV3-1/TRBV3-2; clone_size: -; d_call: -; cdr3_nt: TGTGCCAGCAGCCATGGGGGCAGCAATCAGCCCCAGCATTTT; cdr3_aa: CASSHGGSNQPQHF
j_call: TRBJ1-3; v_call: TRBV19; clone_size: -; d_call: -; cdr3_nt: TGTGCCAGTAGGAGCCTGACAACTGGAAACACCATATATTTT; cdr3_aa: CASRSLTTGNTIYF
j_call: TRBJ2-3; v_call: TRBV5-1; clone_size: -; d_call: -; cdr3_nt: TGCGCCAGCAGCTTGTCGGGTGCCACAGATACGCAGTATTTT; cdr3_aa: CASSLSGATDTQYF
j_call: TRBJ2-1; v_call: TRBV3-1/TRBV3-2; clone_size: -; d_call: -; cdr3_nt: TGTGCCAGCAGCCACCTTTACAATGAGCAGTTCTTC; cdr3_aa: CASSHLYNEQFF
j_call: TRBJ1-5; v_call: TRBV28; clone_size: -; d_call: -; cdr3_nt: TGTGCCAGCCTAGACAGCCTTGACAATCAGCCCCAGCATTTT; cdr3_aa: CASLDSLDNQPQHF
j_call: TRBJ1-2; v_call: TRBV13; clone_size: -; d_call: TRBD1; cdr3_nt: TGTGCCAGCAGCATGGGACAGGGTATTGGCTACACCTTC; cdr3_aa: CASSMGQGIGYTF
j_call: TRBJ1-5; v_call: TRBV5-1; clone_size: few; d_call: TRBD1; cdr3_nt: TGCGCCAGCAGCCCCACAGGGGACAATCAGCCCCAGCATTTT; cdr3_aa: CASSPTGDNQPQHF
j_call: TRBJ2-1; v_call: TRBV9; clone_size: -; d_call: TRBD2; cdr3_nt: TGTGCCAGCAGCGTAGAAGGGACTAGTGAATTCTTC; cdr3_aa: CASSVEGTSEFF
j_call: TRBJ1-4; v_call: TRBV18; clone_size: once; d_call: -; cdr3_nt: TGTGCCAGCTCACCACCCACTGATAATGAAAAACTGTTTTTT; cdr3_aa: CASSPPTDNEKLFF